The rows below give T cell receptor beta chains drawn from one sample of a study of blood T cell repertoires in COVID-19. Produced via immunoSEQ multiplex PCR; TCRdb's table is partial and in-frame only. The data show about 290,000 clones, around 92% seen once. Sequenced: peripheral blood. The receptor source for this set is a young woman with COVID-19, enrolled during active disease. CDR3s include the opening cysteine and the closing phenylalanine or tryptophan. The order of the fields is D gene, V gene, clone size, J gene, CDR3 protein. The D gene is left open where the match is weak. Clone size is given for some rows only: seen once, a few or many times, or a class if the clone is expanded.

D gene: TRBD2; V gene: TRBV6-5; clone size: -; J gene: TRBJ2-1; CDR3 protein: CASSYELAGMNEQFF
D gene: TRBD1; V gene: TRBV4-1; clone size: -; J gene: TRBJ1-4; CDR3 protein: CASRGGWTDGQGNEKLFF
D gene: TRBD1; V gene: TRBV5-1; clone size: -; J gene: TRBJ1-5; CDR3 protein: CASSQEGAARGPQHF
D gene: TRBD1; V gene: TRBV29-1; clone size: -; J gene: TRBJ2-7; CDR3 protein: CSVVSGRGQGDEQYF
D gene: -; V gene: TRBV11-2; clone size: -; J gene: TRBJ1-1; CDR3 protein: CASSYRVQGVAFF
D gene: -; V gene: TRBV9; clone size: -; J gene: TRBJ2-5; CDR3 protein: CASSLDQGTETQYF
D gene: TRBD1; V gene: TRBV5-1; clone size: -; J gene: TRBJ1-1; CDR3 protein: CASSWNRGNTEAFF
D gene: -; V gene: TRBV5-1; clone size: many; J gene: TRBJ1-2; CDR3 protein: CASSSLQGTNYGYTF
D gene: -; V gene: TRBV5-8; clone size: -; J gene: TRBJ1-5; CDR3 protein: CASRFMGGNQPQHF
D gene: -; V gene: TRBV27; clone size: -; J gene: TRBJ1-1; CDR3 protein: CASSYPGGNTEAFF
D gene: TRBD2; V gene: TRBV7-2; clone size: -; J gene: TRBJ2-3; CDR3 protein: CASSPPPGLASPDTQYF
D gene: TRBD1; V gene: TRBV7-7; clone size: -; J gene: TRBJ2-1; CDR3 protein: CASSSGTGVYNEQFF